One and the same sample provided the 28 T cell receptor beta chains below, sequenced in a study of human thymus T cells. The table came from immunoSEQ multiplex PCR; TCRdb's copy has only in-frame clones and leaves some out. The sample holds more than 45,000 clones, 90% to 95% seen once. The specimen sequenced was blood. These receptors all stem from a boy under two years old with a congenital heart defect but otherwise immunologically healthy.

The V gene is TRBV7-8, the J gene TRBJ2-7, with D hard to call. Germline V gives CDR1 SGHVS, CDR2 FQNEAQ. There are 11 residues in the CDR3. Trimming left V 5 bases short and J 2 bases short, with 4 bases between. The CDR3 DNA reads TGTGCCAGCAGCGGGGCCTACGAGCAGTACTTC. It codes for CASSGAYEQYF.

The V and J genes are TRBV5-1 and TRBJ1-2; 7 positions agree with TRBD1. V shed 4 bases, J shed 7 bases, and the junction held 10 bases outside the gene matches. CDR1 and CDR2 (germline): SGHRS, YFSETQ. This CDR3 has 14 amino acids. CDR3 bases: TGCGCCAGCAGCGAACGCCAGGCAGGGGGTGGCTACACCTTC. Translation: CASSERQAGGGYTF.

This clone came up a few times. The gene calls are TRBV7-9 and TRBJ1-1; D call uncertain. Germline V gene data show CDR1 as SEHNR and CDR2 as FQNEAQ (reference sequence). The CDR3 spans 13 residues. V was shortened by 4 bases and J by 6 bases, with 12 bases between the two germline ends. The CDR3 bases are TGTGCCAGCAGCTCGTCAAGGGAAGCTGAAGCTTTCTTT. This codes for CASSSSREAEAFF.

The rearrangement joins TRBV11-3 to TRBJ1-1; D remains ambiguous. Germline V gives CDR1 SGHNT, CDR2 YENEEA. Trimming shortened V by 3 bases and J by 4 bases, and 9 bases separated the two germline ends. The CDR3 consists of 13 residues. CDR3 sequence (DNA): TGTGCCAGCAGCTTCAGCCGGGGCACTGAAGCTTTCTTT. The encoded protein is CASSFSRGTEAFF.

V usage is TRBV7-9 and J usage is TRBJ1-5; 7 bases are a match to TRBD1. Per germline, CDR1 SEHNR and CDR2 FQNEAQ (reference sequence). The trim removed 5 bases at V and 4 bases at J, leaving 5 bases unmatched. This CDR3 has 14 amino acids. This CDR3 is CASSHRQGNQPQHF. The CDR3 DNA reads TGTGCCAGCAGCCACCGACAGGGAAATCAGCCCCAGCATTTT.

The chain has TRBV5-4 and TRBJ1-3; D possibly corresponds to TRBD1 (5 bases). CDR1 is SGHNT and CDR2 is YYREEE in the germline V gene (reference sequence). The CDR3 runs 14 residues. V was trimmed by 0 bases and J by 7 bases, leaving 11 bases between them. The CDR3 loop reads CASSLAGAWNTIYF. The CDR3 coding sequence is TGTGCCAGCAGCTTGGCCGGGGCCTGGAACACCATATATTTT.

V usage is TRBV6-6 and J usage is TRBJ1-5; D remains ambiguous. This CDR3 is 15 amino acids long. The germline CDR1 and CDR2 sequences are MNHNY and SVGAGI (reference sequence). Deletions cut 5 bases from V and 5 bases from J, with 16 bases between. Written as DNA, the CDR3 is TGTGCCAGCAGTGCAAAGGTCCTAGGTGATCAGCCCCAGCATTTT. Translated, it gives CASSAKVLGDQPQHF.

The chain uses TRBV19 and TRBJ2-5; 10 bases are shared with TRBD2. The CDR3 is 14 residues long. V lost 8 bases to trimming and J lost 0 bases; unmatched junction nucleotides: 3. Looked up from germline, CDR1 is LNHDA and CDR2 is SQIVND (reference sequence). CDR3 sequence (DNA): TGTGCCAGTTCAGCGGGAGGGTACCAAGAGACCCAGTACTTC. Protein product: CASSAGGYQETQYF.

The chain combines TRBV9 with TRBJ2-3, with 7 bases lining up with TRBD2. The CDR3 consists of 15 residues. The J segment lost 2 bases and the V segment lost 0 bases, leaving 3 bases of the junction unmatched. Germline V gene data show CDR1 as SGDLS and CDR2 as YYNGEE. The CDR3 region has the DNA TGTGCCAGCAGCGTAGCCGGGACTACCACAGATACGCAGTATTTT. Amino acids: CASSVAGTTTDTQYF.

CDR3 sequence reads: CASSSNYRQQGRGEAFF. CDR3 coding DNA: TGTGCCAGCAGCTCCAACTACCGACAGCAGGGGAGAGGGGAAGCTTTCTTT. The V and J genes are TRBV5-5 and TRBJ1-1, with D maybe TRBD1 (6 bases). V was clipped by 3 bases and J by 8 bases, with 26 bases between them. The CDR3 spans 17 residues. Germline V CDR1 and CDR2: SGHKS, YYEKEE (reference sequence).

J is TRBJ2-3 and V is TRBV5-8, with D perhaps matching TRBD2 (6 bases). Trimming took off 3 bases at V and 6 bases at J, with 14 bases between the two ends. Germline V gene data show CDR1 as SGHTS and CDR2 as YDEGEE. The CDR3 is 14 amino acids. The CDR3 protein is CASSSWEAGDTQYF. CDR3 bases: TGTGCCAGCAGCTCGTGGGAGGCCGGGGATACGCAGTATTTT.

The V and J genes are TRBV5-1 and TRBJ2-1; 8 bases align to TRBD2. Germline CDR1 SGHRS, CDR2 YFSETQ. V lost 7 bases and J lost 6; bases outside the gene matches: 9. This CDR3 has 14 amino acids. The CDR3 DNA reads as TGCGCCAGCTTTCCCGCAGCGGGGGTCAATGAGCAGTTCTTC. Translation gives CASFPAAGVNEQFF.

The chain couples TRBV6-6 to TRBJ2-1; D is possibly TRBD2 (6 bases). The CDR3 contains 12 residues. The V end was cut by 4 bases, the J end by 6 bases, with 7 bases between. CDR1 and CDR2 from the germline V gene are MNHNY and SVGAGI (reference sequence). The chain's CDR3 is CASSWRGNEQFF. CDR3 DNA sequence: TGTGCCAGCAGTTGGCGGGGCAATGAGCAGTTCTTC.

This clone has just one count. The rearrangement uses TRBV15 and TRBJ1-2, with a weak D call TRBD1 (6 bases). Looked up from germline, CDR1 is LNHNV and CDR2 is YYDKDF (reference sequence). The CDR3 covers 15 residues. Trimming removed 1 base at V and 8 bases at J, with 17 bases between. Here the CDR3 DNA reads TGTGCCACCAGCAGAGGACAGGCGCCGCTGGGAGGCTACACCTTC. It is translated as CATSRGQAPLGGYTF.

This clone was counted a single time. The chain has TRBV7-2 and TRBJ1-5; D is possibly TRBD1 (6 bases). CDR1 and CDR2 from the germline V gene are SGHTA and FQGNSA. V lost 5 bases and J 5 bases, leaving 10 bases between the germline ends. CDR3 length: 13 amino acids. In DNA form, the CDR3 reads TGTGCCAGCAGCCCACAGGGCGATCAGCCCCAGCATTTT. Translating it yields CASSPQGDQPQHF. The variable domain in full, completed from reference TRBV7-2 and TRBJ1-5, reads GAGVSQSPSNKVTEKGKDVELRCDPISGHTALYWYRQSLGQGLEFLIYFQGNSAPDKSGLPSDRFSAERTGGSVSTLTIQRTQQEDSAVYLCASSPQGDQPQHFGDGTRLSIL.

The CDR3 coding sequence is TGTGCCAGCAGCCCGGGGACTAGCGGGGAAGAGACCCAGTACTTC. The encoded protein is CASSPGTSGEETQYF. V is TRBV7-9 and J is TRBJ2-5, with 13 bases that match TRBD2. This CDR3 is 15 amino acids long. V trimming: 5 bases; J trimming: 3 bases; junction bases outside the gene matches: 3. Germline lookup yields CDR1 SEHNR and CDR2 FQNEAQ (reference sequence).

This sequence joins TRBV11-3 and TRBJ2-2; D unclear. The germline V gene has CDR1 SGHNT and CDR2 YENEEA. CDR3 length equals 14 residues. Trimming shortened V by 2 bases and J by 4 bases, and 8 bases separated the two germline ends. The CDR3 coding sequence is TGTGCCAGCAGCTTACGGGCGGTCACCGGGGAGCTGTTTTTT. It translates to CASSLRAVTGELFF.

This chain connects TRBV10-3 to TRBJ1-4; D gene ambiguous. CDR3 length: 16 amino acids. Germline V gene data show CDR1 as ENHRY and CDR2 as SYGVKD. V was shortened by 0 bases and J by 8 bases, with 16 bases between the two germline ends. This CDR3 reads CAISESISRGMEKLFF. CDR3 in DNA: TGTGCCATCAGTGAGTCGATATCGAGAGGCATGGAAAAACTGTTTTTT.

The count of this clone is one. V is TRBV18 and J is TRBJ1-2; 7 nucleotides agree with TRBD1. V shed 1 base, J shed 0 bases, and the junction held 5 bases outside the gene matches. Germline CDR1 KGHSH, CDR2 LQKENI. CDR3 length equals 16 residues. DNA of the CDR3: TGTGCCAGCTCACCACTGGGACAGCTCTCTAACTATGGCTACACCTTC. Its protein is CASSPLGQLSNYGYTF.

CDR3 sequence (DNA): TGTGCCAGCAGTGAAGCTACCCGGTTGGGGCAGTACTTC. Translation gives CASSEATRLGQYF. The rearrangement links TRBV6-1 to TRBJ2-7, with unresolved D. With 0 bases removed from V and 9 bases from J, the gap between germline ends came to 12 bases. Germline CDR1 MNHNS, CDR2 SASEGT. This CDR3 has 13 amino acids.

The chain combines TRBV9 with TRBJ2-5, with 7 nucleotides matching TRBD1. Trimming removed 4 bases from V and 3 bases from J; junction bases left unmatched: 6. CDR3 size: 14 residues. Germline V gene lookup returns CDR1 SGDLS and CDR2 YYNGEE. This CDR3 is CASSYTGTEETQYF. For the CDR3, the DNA is TGTGCCAGCAGCTATACCGGGACAGAAGAGACCCAGTACTTC.

This clone was detected once. The genes are TRBV28 and TRBJ1-2; the D gene is possibly TRBD1 (6 bases). Germline assignment: CDR1 MDHEN and CDR2 SYDVKM. Trimming removed 5 bases at V and 4 bases at J, with 11 bases between. This CDR3 is built from 13 residues. Here the CDR3 reads CASSLPGAYGYTF. Here the CDR3 DNA reads TGTGCCAGCAGTCTCCCAGGGGCCTATGGCTACACCTTC.

This chain links TRBV18 with TRBJ2-3; 12 bases are a match to TRBD2. The germline V gene has CDR1 KGHSH and CDR2 LQKENI. The CDR3 length is 15 residues. Germline trimming cut 3 bases from V and 6 bases from J; bases unmatched to any gene: 4. CDR3 nucleotide sequence: TGTGCCAGCTCACCCCTAGCGGGGGGGGTGGATACGCAGTATTTT. Translating gives CASSPLAGGVDTQYF. Using reference TRBV18 and TRBJ2-3 for the parts outside the CDR3, the full variable domain is NAGVMQNPRHLVRRRGQEARLRCSPMKGHSHVYWYRQLPEEGLKFMVYLQKENIIDESGMPKERFSAEFPKEGPSILRIQQVVRGDSAAYFCASSPLAGGVDTQYFGPGTRLTVL.

The V gene is TRBV12-1, the J gene TRBJ2-3; TRBD2, the table's D call, was not compared with the DNA. TRBV12-1 is described as a pseudogene. The CDR3 spans 15 residues. CDR3 residues: CASSPLSGSTDTQYF. CDR3 nucleotides: TGTGCCAGCAGCCCCCTCAGCGGTTCCACAGATACGCAGTATTTT.

This chain joins TRBV6-1 and TRBJ2-7; 10 positions agree with TRBD1. Germline assignment: CDR1 MNHNS and CDR2 SASEGT. V lost 4 bases, J lost 2 bases, and 5 bases stayed unmatched. The CDR3 loop spans 15 amino acids. CDR3 in amino acids: CASSVTGGDTYEQYF. The DNA of the CDR3 is TGTGCCAGCAGTGTGACAGGGGGCGATACCTACGAGCAGTACTTC.

The CDR3 protein is CASSLGLNYGYTF. CDR3 coding DNA: TGTGCCAGCAGCTTGGGACTGAACTATGGCTACACCTTC. V usage is TRBV7-9 and J usage is TRBJ1-2, with a possible D match to TRBD1 (5 bases). CDR3 length: 13 amino acids. Germline CDR1 and CDR2: SEHNR and FQNEAQ (reference sequence). Trimming removed 3 bases at V and 2 bases at J, with 7 bases between.

The chain couples TRBV12-5 to TRBJ2-7; 10 bases agree with TRBD2. V gave up 4 bases and J gave up 0 bases; unmatched junction bases: 12. This CDR3 is built from 18 residues. Looked up from germline, CDR1 is LGHNT and CDR2 is FRNRAP. CDR3 nucleotides: TGTGCTAGTGGTTGTGGCCTAGCGGGAGCCCCCCTCTCCTACGAGCAGTACTTC. As protein: CASGCGLAGAPLSYEQYF.

This chain joins TRBV18 and TRBJ1-5; D uncertain. The CDR3 is made up of 14 amino acids. V dropped 6 bases and J dropped 4 bases, with 13 bases sitting between them. Looked up from germline, CDR1 is KGHSH and CDR2 is LQKENI. The CDR3 here is CASSVRASNQPQHF. CDR3 sequence (DNA): TGTGCCAGCTCCGTGAGGGCCTCGAATCAGCCCCAGCATTTT.